What follows are 21 T cell receptor beta chains derived from one specimen sequenced in a study of CD8 T cells in ankylosing spondylitis (dated by TCRdb to the late 2010s). The library came from 5' RACE. For sequencing, an Illumina HiSeq 2500 was employed. TCRdb redid the processing of the public reads, applying fastp at Q25 and MiXCR, and retained in-frame beta chains. Entries are consolidated by CDR3 protein sequence, retaining the most common genes and DNA. Here the sample has about 230,000 distinct CDR3 sequences; 7.5% to 9.5% occur a single time. Together, the top ten hold roughly 4.9% of the sample. The sequenced sample was blood, either unsorted or a sorted T cell fraction (not recorded which). These receptors all stem from a female donor with ankylosing spondylitis or in good health (not recorded which).

This clonotype came up a few times. A much larger clone is a single base away; this may be a read error. The J gene is TRBJ2-4, the V gene TRBV29-1; 9 bases line up with TRBD1. CDR1 is SQVTM and CDR2 is ANQGSEA in the germline V gene. This CDR3 is 13 amino acids long. Trimming took 4 bases from V and 8 from J; bases not matched to a gene: 6. CDR3 DNA: TGCAGCGTTGTTAGGACAGGGGCGGACATTCAGTACTTC. It specifies CSVVRTGADIQYF.

This clonotype was counted ten times or more. The CDR3 sequence: CASTVDQTAYNEQFF. Here the CDR3 DNA reads TGTGCCAGCACTGTCGATCAGACCGCTTACAATGAGCAGTTCTTC. The chain employs TRBV7-8 and TRBJ2-1; D call uncertain. From germline, CDR1 is SGHVS and CDR2 FQNEAQ. The CDR3 is 15 amino acids. Trimming removed 7 bases from V and 4 bases from J, with 17 bases in between.

The V and J genes are TRBV7-2 and TRBJ2-5, with 9 bases aligning to TRBD2. With 8 bases clipped from V and 5 bases from J, the junction kept 9 bases outside the gene matches. The germline V gene encodes CDR1 SGHTA and CDR2 FQGNSA. The length of the CDR3 is 14 residues. The chain's CDR3 is CASVPREGRETQYF. The CDR3 nucleotides read TGTGCCAGCGTGCCGCGGGAGGGCCGGGAGACCCAGTACTTC.

In its sample, this clonotype was seen many times. The chain recombines TRBV29-1 with TRBJ2-4; D possibly corresponds to TRBD1 (5 bases). CDR3 size: 11 residues. Trimming cost V 3 bases and J 7 bases, with 7 bases left between them. In germline, CDR1 is SQVTM, CDR2 ANQGSEA. Here the CDR3 DNA reads TGCAGCGTTGAGAACAGGAACATTCAGTACTTC. Its protein product is CSVENRNIQYF. The full variable domain, in which reference TRBV29-1 and TRBJ2-4 provide the parts outside the CDR3, is SAVISQKPSRDICQRGTSLTIQCQVDSQVTMMFWYRQQPGQSLTLIATANQGSEATYESGFVIDKFPISRPNLTFSTLTVSNMSPEDSSIYLCSVENRNIQYFGAGTRLSVL.

This clonotype was found many times. V is TRBV25-1 and J is TRBJ2-2, with D maybe TRBD2 (5 bases). CDR3 length: 15 residues. Per the germline V gene, CDR1 is MGHDK and CDR2 is SYGVNS. V lost 1 base and J lost 4, with 10 bases in between. In DNA form, the CDR3 reads TGTGCCAGCAGTGAATTAGAAGCGGCCACCGGGGAGCTGTTTTTT. This translates into CASSELEAATGELFF. The variable domain in full, with the rest retrieved from reference TRBV25-1 and TRBJ2-2, is EADIYQTPRYLVIGTGKKITLECSQTMGHDKMYWYQQDPGMELHLIHYSYGVNSTEKGDLSSESTVSRIRTEHFPLTLESARPSHTSQYLCASSELEAATGELFFGEGSRLTVL.

This clonotype was recorded many times. This chain links TRBV20-1 with TRBJ2-1, with 12 positions matching TRBD2. Germline CDR1 is DFQATT and CDR2 is SNEGSKA (reference sequence). This CDR3 region has 16 residues. The V and J ends lost 6 bases and 9 bases, in that order; junction bases with no gene match: 15. The CDR3 coding sequence is TGCAGTGCCCCAGGCTCCCCTAGCGGGAGGGCCGGTGAGCAGTTCTTC. Its protein product is CSAPGSPSGRAGEQFF.

In this sample, this clonotype turned up many times. The V gene is TRBV6-6, the J gene TRBJ1-5; no firm D call. The CDR3 length is 14 residues. Trimming pared 0 bases from V and 7 bases from J, leaving 10 bases between. Germline lookup yields CDR1 MNHNY and CDR2 SVGAGI (reference sequence). The CDR3 loop is CASSYSPDGQPQHF. The CDR3 DNA reads TGTGCCAGCAGTTACTCCCCGGACGGGCAGCCCCAGCATTTT.

This rearrangement joins TRBV11-2 to TRBJ2-1; TRBD1 agrees at 11 bases. CDR3 size: 21 residues. Germline V CDR1 and CDR2: SGHAT, FQNNGV. V dropped 2 bases and J dropped 9; count of bases not matched to a gene: 24. This chain's CDR3 is CASSLNPPPYLTGTGGGEQFF. The CDR3 nucleotides are TGTGCCAGCAGCTTAAATCCCCCCCCTTACCTGACCGGGACAGGGGGAGGTGAGCAGTTCTTC.

The CDR3 bases are TGTGCCAGGCCCTCTGGACAGGGGGCTAACTATGGCTACACCTTC. It translates to CARPSGQGANYGYTF. The genes are TRBV7-3 and TRBJ1-2; TRBD1 matches 10 bases. Germline V gives CDR1 SGHTA, CDR2 FQGTGA. The length of the CDR3 is 15 residues. The V and J ends lost 9 bases and 0 bases, in that order; junction bases with no gene match: 7.

The chain is built from TRBV12-3 or TRBV12-4 and TRBJ2-3; TRBD2 matches 11 bases. This CDR3 comprises 15 residues. V shed 5 bases, J shed 6 bases, and the junction held 7 bases outside the gene matches. The CDR3 nucleotides are TGTGCCAGCAGTCCGTGGGCTAGCGGGAGGGATACGCAGTATTTT. It specifies CASSPWASGRDTQYF.

This clonotype has more than one count but fewer than ten. The rearrangement joins TRBV30 to TRBJ2-1, with 10 nucleotides matching TRBD2. CDR1 and CDR2 (germline): GTSNPN, SVGIG (reference sequence). The ends lost 3 bases at V and 6 bases at J; junction bases unmatched: 8. CDR3 length: 15 residues. CDR3 sequence: CAWRPKREGGNEQFF. The CDR3 region has the DNA TGTGCCTGGAGGCCCAAGCGGGAGGGTGGCAATGAGCAGTTCTTC. The full variable domain, completed using reference TRBV30 and TRBJ2-1, is SQTIHQWPATLVQPVGSPLSLECTVEGTSNPNLYWYRQAAGRGLQLLFYSVGIGQISSEVPQNLSASRPQDRQFILSSKKLLLSDSGFYLCAWRPKREGGNEQFFGPGTRLTVL.

This clonotype has a count of ten or more. V usage is TRBV5-1 and J usage is TRBJ2-1; TRBD2 aligns across 10 bases. The ends lost 0 bases at V and 6 bases at J; junction bases unmatched: 3. Germline CDR1 reads SGHRS; CDR2 reads YFSETQ. CDR3 length: 15 residues. The CDR3 reads CASSLVSGRSNEQFF. The CDR3 nucleotides read TGCGCCAGCAGCTTGGTTAGCGGGAGGAGCAATGAGCAGTTCTTC.

This clonotype was seen many times. J is TRBJ1-1 and V is TRBV7-8; D not resolved. The V end was cut by 2 bases, the J end by 3 bases, with 10 bases between. The germline CDR1 and CDR2 sequences are SGHVS and FQNEAQ. The CDR3 consists of 14 residues. The CDR3 region is CASSLILRDTEAFF. In DNA form, the CDR3 reads TGTGCCAGCAGCTTAATCCTCCGGGACACTGAAGCTTTCTTT.

This clonotype was recorded many times. Here the CDR3 DNA reads TGCAGTGCATCTAGCGGGGCTAGCTCCTACAATGAGCAGTTCTTC. Residues: CSASSGASSYNEQFF. This chain links TRBV20-1 with TRBJ2-1, with 9 bases aligning to TRBD2. V was clipped by 6 bases and J by 0 bases; unmatched bases: 6. The CDR3 has 15 residues. CDR1 is DFQATT and CDR2 is SNEGSKA in the germline V gene (reference sequence).

For this clonotype: This may come from a read error, since a much larger clone is one base off. The CDR3 here is CASRVDGSTDTQYF. The CDR3 coding sequence is TGTGCCAGCAGGGTTGACGGGAGCACAGATACGCAGTATTTT. V is TRBV7-9 and J is TRBJ2-3, with D unclear. Germline V gene data show CDR1 as SEHNR and CDR2 as FQNEAQ (reference sequence). This CDR3 spans 14 amino acids. V shed 6 bases and J shed 0 bases, with 10 bases lying between them.

This clonotype was found many times. The J gene is TRBJ2-2, the V gene TRBV5-5, with 7 bases matching TRBD2. The CDR3 totals 15 residues. Germline CDR1 SGHKS, CDR2 YYEKEE (reference sequence). Trimming cost V 4 bases and J 1 base; bases outside gene matches: 4. CDR3 loop: CASSGRDQNTGELFF. DNA of the CDR3: TGTGCCAGCAGCGGGAGGGACCAGAACACCGGGGAGCTGTTTTTT.

This clonotype was counted many times. The rearrangement joins TRBV25-1 to TRBJ2-3; D gene ambiguous. Trimming cost V 5 bases and J 2 bases, with 11 bases left between them. Germline lookup yields CDR1 MGHDK and CDR2 SYGVNS. There are 14 residues in the CDR3. In DNA, the CDR3 is TGTGCCAGCAGTCCCTTGCAGTTCACAGATACGCAGTATTTT. Encoded protein: CASSPLQFTDTQYF.

The table lists this clonotype with many counts. The rearrangement uses TRBV20-1 and TRBJ1-6; 10 bases map to TRBD1. Trimming at V came to 4 bases and at J to 2 bases, leaving 5 bases not matched to a gene. Germline loops: CDR1 DFQATT, CDR2 SNEGSKA (reference sequence). The CDR3 length is 16 residues. This CDR3 is CSATRQGAAYNSPLHF. DNA of the CDR3: TGCAGTGCTACCCGACAGGGGGCAGCCTATAATTCACCCCTCCACTTT.

This clonotype was recorded at least ten times. The rearrangement uses TRBV20-1 and TRBJ2-3, with 8 bases that match TRBD2. The CDR3 consists of 14 residues. Germline lookup yields CDR1 DFQATT and CDR2 SNEGSKA (reference sequence). V dropped 5 bases and J dropped 4; count of bases not matched to a gene: 8. The CDR3 protein is CSARRGSGADTQYF. For the CDR3, the DNA is TGCAGTGCTCGGCGGGGTAGCGGGGCAGATACGCAGTATTTT.

This clonotype has a count of ten or more. V gene TRBV3-1 combines with J gene TRBJ2-5; 9 bases align to TRBD2. This CDR3 contains 16 residues. J lost 5 bases, V lost 0 bases, and 7 bases had no gene match. CDR1 is LGHDT and CDR2 is YNNKEL in the germline V gene (reference sequence). The CDR3 loop reads CASSQEISGRGETQYF. The CDR3 DNA sequence: TGTGCCAGCAGCCAAGAGATTAGCGGGAGAGGGGAGACCCAGTACTTC.

The sample holds many counts of this clonotype. The rearrangement uses TRBV7-6 and TRBJ2-7, with TRBD2 identical over 8 bases. The V segment lost 2 bases and the J segment 1 base; nucleotides outside the gene matches: 16. This CDR3 spans 19 amino acids. Germline V CDR1 and CDR2: SGHVS, FNYEAQ. The CDR3, as DNA: TGTGCCAGCAGCTTAAGCCCCACGGGGGCGGGCGGGAGGTCCTACGAGCAGTACTTC. Translating gives CASSLSPTGAGGRSYEQYF.